The rows below give T cell receptor beta chains drawn from one sample of a study of shared clonotypes between healthy human individuals. TCRdb keeps only in-frame clones here, not all; method: immunoSEQ multiplex PCR. The sample lists 1,500,000 or so clones; around 95% were seen once. Sequencing was performed on naive CD4+ T cells sorted from blood. These TCRs come from a man aged 25-40 years in good health. Both conserved end residues are part of each CDR3. The order of the fields is V gene, clone size, J gene, CDR3 protein. The size field is filled for only some rows; it gives once, few, many or a size class.

>TRBV6-1|-|TRBJ2-2
CASSALPRNTGELFF
>TRBV14|once|TRBJ1-1
CASSLRPDRVNTEAFF
>TRBV28|-|TRBJ1-5
CASSLLGNQPQHF
>TRBV7-6|-|TRBJ2-7
CASSLGGTGRYEQYF
>TRBV2|-|TRBJ2-1
CASRGTSGSSYNEQFF
>TRBV29-1|-|TRBJ2-7
CSVVSGSSYEQYF
>TRBV7-2|-|TRBJ2-7
CASSLNGAVGYEQYF
>TRBV30|-|TRBJ1-1
CAWIAGGDRTEAFF
>TRBV7-9|-|TRBJ2-7
CASSLGPGLAGAYEQYF
>TRBV5-1|-|TRBJ2-3
CASSLATSGSPDTQYF
>TRBV6-5|-|TRBJ2-5
CASSYKVGYTQYF
>TRBV19|-|TRBJ2-1
CASSRRAAYNEQFF
>TRBV9|-|TRBJ2-5
CASSVQPSQETQYF
>TRBV19|-|TRBJ1-1
CASSKRQGARLRDTEAFF
>TRBV7-8|-|TRBJ2-5
CASSPGQGGSETQYF
>TRBV5-5|-|TRBJ2-7
CASSLGQGLYEQYF
>TRBV5-1|-|TRBJ1-4
CASSPTSGTVMWFF
>TRBV25-1|-|TRBJ1-2
CASSDPGTPNYGYTF
>TRBV6-1|-|TRBJ2-5
CASSEGWGSRRQETQYF
>TRBV6-1|-|TRBJ2-7
CASSGYPQGFRYEQYF
>TRBV6-5|-|TRBJ2-2
CASSYSVGLAAGELFF
>TRBV6-1|-|TRBJ2-7
CASSVPPVVHF
>TRBV2|-|TRBJ1-5
CASSEQVGGNQPQHF
>TRBV11-2|-|TRBJ2-2
CASSRDRADGELFF
>TRBV7-6|-|TRBJ2-2
CASSLSGTDTGELFF